This TCR beta chain was obtained from a study of blood T cell repertoires in COVID-19. Background on the study: Some COVID-19 samples were acute and others convalescent; all came from the United States, Italy and Spain. The analysed material was cDNA or gDNA that came from T cells, B-cell-depleted T cells, or PBMCs.

Original processing methods: Cell counts per sample came from amplifying reference gene primers. The assay was immunoSEQ multiplex PCR, and TCRdb's table has in-frame clones only and misses some. The V and J calls and clone size come from that table; D and trimming were worked out from the DNA. The sample lists about 130,000 clones, roughly 85% occurring once. The CDR3 is made up of 13 amino acids. The V end was cut by 4 bases, the J end by 2 bases, with 9 bases between. CDR1 and CDR2 from the germline V gene are SGHRS and YFSETQ. V gene TRBV5-1 combines with J gene TRBJ1-1; D might be TRBD1 (5 bases). Sequenced input: peripheral blood. The receptor comes from a human donor in a cohort sampled during active COVID-19. CDR3 residues: CASSRGGNTEAFF. The CDR3 coding sequence is TGCGCCAGCAGCAGGGGCGGAAACACTGAAGCTTTCTTT.